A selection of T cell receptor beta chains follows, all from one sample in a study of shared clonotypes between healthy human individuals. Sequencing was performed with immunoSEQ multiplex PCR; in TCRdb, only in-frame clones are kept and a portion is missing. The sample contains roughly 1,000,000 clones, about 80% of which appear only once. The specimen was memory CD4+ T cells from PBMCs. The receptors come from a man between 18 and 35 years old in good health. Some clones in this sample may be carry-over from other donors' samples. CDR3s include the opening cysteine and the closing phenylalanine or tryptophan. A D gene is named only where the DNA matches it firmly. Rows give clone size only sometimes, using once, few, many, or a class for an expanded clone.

CDR3: CAIRGGRSYNEQFF
DNA: TGTGCCATCAGAGGCGGGAGGTCCTACAATGAGCAGTTCTTC
J: TRBJ2-1
V: TRBV10-3
D: TRBD2
size: once

CDR3: CASSFREHTDTQYF
DNA: TGCGCCAGCAGCTTCCGGGAACACACAGATACGCAGTATTTT
J: TRBJ2-3
V: TRBV5-1
D: -
size: -

CDR3: CASSLGTHSGNTIYF
DNA: TGTGCCAGCAGCTTGGGCACCCACTCTGGAAACACCATATATTTT
J: TRBJ1-3
V: TRBV7-3
D: -
size: -

CDR3: CASSVDTSSYNEQFF
DNA: TGTGCCAGTAGTGTTGATACCAGCTCCTACAATGAGCAGTTCTTC
J: TRBJ2-1
V: TRBV19
D: -
size: -

CDR3: CASSQGRSAGGATGELFF
DNA: TGCGCCAGCAGCCAAGGGAGGTCCGCGGGAGGGGCCACCGGGGAGCTGTTTTTT
J: TRBJ2-2
V: TRBV4-1
D: TRBD2
size: -

CDR3: CASSPESLYEQYF
DNA: TGTGCCAGCAGCCCCGAAAGCCTCTACGAGCAGTACTTC
J: TRBJ2-7
V: TRBV7-2
D: -
size: -

CDR3: CASSQDQDRMDTQYF
DNA: TGCGCCAGCAGCCAAGATCAAGACCGCATGGATACGCAGTATTTT
J: TRBJ2-3
V: TRBV4-1
D: -
size: -

CDR3: CASSQGLAGEETQYF
DNA: TGTGCCAGCAGCCAGGGACTAGCGGGAGAGGAGACCCAGTACTTC
J: TRBJ2-5
V: TRBV5-4
D: TRBD2
size: -

CDR3: CASSETGSGVNEQFF
DNA: TGTGCCAGCAGTGAAACAGGGAGTGGTGTCAATGAGCAGTTCTTC
J: TRBJ2-1
V: TRBV2
D: -
size: -

CDR3: CASSQDLLGQGNLDEQYF
DNA: TGCGCCAGCAGCCAAGATTTACTGGGACAGGGAAATCTGGACGAGCAGTACTTC
J: TRBJ2-7
V: TRBV4-1
D: TRBD1
size: -

CDR3: CASSERGGTDTQYF
DNA: TGTGCCAGCAGTGAAAGGGGAGGCACAGATACGCAGTATTTT
J: TRBJ2-3
V: TRBV6-1
D: -
size: -

CDR3: CASRSTGTIYNEQFF
DNA: TGTGCCAGCAGGTCCACCGGGACAATTTACAATGAGCAGTTCTTC
J: TRBJ2-1
V: TRBV28
D: -
size: once

CDR3: CASSPLSMNTEAFF
DNA: TGTGCCAGCTCACCCCTCAGCATGAACACTGAAGCTTTCTTT
J: TRBJ1-1
V: TRBV18
D: -
size: -

CDR3: CASSLGLQGGETQYF
DNA: TGCGCCAGCAGCTTGGGCCTCCAGGGAGGGGAGACCCAGTACTTC
J: TRBJ2-5
V: TRBV5-1
D: TRBD2
size: -

CDR3: CASSAGSNTEAFF
DNA: TGTGCCAGCAGTGCCGGGAGTAACACTGAAGCTTTCTTT
J: TRBJ1-1
V: TRBV6-1
D: -
size: -

CDR3: CASSLTPGSNYGYTF
DNA: TGTGCCAGCAGCTTAACCCCTGGCTCCAACTATGGCTACACCTTC
J: TRBJ1-2
V: TRBV7-3
D: -
size: -

CDR3: CASDDRGNQPQHF
DNA: TGCGCCAGCGACGACAGGGGGAATCAGCCCCAGCATTTT
J: TRBJ1-5
V: TRBV10-2
D: TRBD1
size: -

CDR3: CASRTWTGLWETQYF
DNA: TGTGCCAGCAGAACATGGACAGGGTTATGGGAGACCCAGTACTTC
J: TRBJ2-5
V: TRBV28
D: TRBD1
size: -

CDR3: CATSRAQGRGVEAFF
DNA: TGTGCCACCAGCAGAGCACAAGGCAGGGGGGTTGAAGCTTTCTTT
J: TRBJ1-1
V: TRBV15
D: TRBD1
size: -

CDR3: CASRRWREGRNEQFF
DNA: TGTGCCAGCAGGAGGTGGCGGGAGGGTAGAAATGAGCAGTTCTTC
J: TRBJ2-1
V: TRBV6-1
D: TRBD2
size: -

CDR3: CASSEMRGDTEAFF
DNA: TGTGCCAGCAGTGAAATGAGGGGAGACACTGAAGCTTTCTTT
J: TRBJ1-1
V: TRBV6-1
D: -
size: -

CDR3: CASSYQWGAESPLHF
DNA: TGTGCCAGCAGTTACCAATGGGGGGCGGAATCACCCCTCCACTTT
J: TRBJ1-6
V: TRBV6-5
D: -
size: -

CDR3: CASRGTSGGPLGQYF
DNA: TGTGCCAGCAGGGGGACTAGCGGGGGGCCCCTAGGGCAGTACTTC
J: TRBJ2-7
V: TRBV6-1
D: TRBD2
size: -

CDR3: CASSLGVGLQETQYF
DNA: TGTGCCAGCAGCTTAGGTGTGGGGCTACAAGAGACCCAGTACTTC
J: TRBJ2-5
V: TRBV7-3
D: -
size: -

CDR3: CASRPLTGLRTEAFF
DNA: TGTGCCAGCAGACCCTTAACAGGGTTGAGGACTGAAGCTTTCTTT
J: TRBJ1-1
V: TRBV6-5
D: -
size: -

CDR3: CAWSGQFNQPQHF
DNA: TGTGCCTGGAGCGGACAGTTCAATCAGCCCCAGCATTTT
J: TRBJ1-5
V: TRBV30
D: -
size: few

CDR3: CASSLQGLDYEQYF
DNA: TGTGCCAGCAGTTTACAGGGGCTTGACTACGAGCAGTACTTC
J: TRBJ2-7
V: TRBV28
D: -
size: -

CDR3: CASSYSQGYNSPLHF
DNA: TGTGCCAGCAGTTACTCACAGGGATATAATTCACCCCTCCACTTT
J: TRBJ1-6
V: TRBV6-6
D: -
size: -